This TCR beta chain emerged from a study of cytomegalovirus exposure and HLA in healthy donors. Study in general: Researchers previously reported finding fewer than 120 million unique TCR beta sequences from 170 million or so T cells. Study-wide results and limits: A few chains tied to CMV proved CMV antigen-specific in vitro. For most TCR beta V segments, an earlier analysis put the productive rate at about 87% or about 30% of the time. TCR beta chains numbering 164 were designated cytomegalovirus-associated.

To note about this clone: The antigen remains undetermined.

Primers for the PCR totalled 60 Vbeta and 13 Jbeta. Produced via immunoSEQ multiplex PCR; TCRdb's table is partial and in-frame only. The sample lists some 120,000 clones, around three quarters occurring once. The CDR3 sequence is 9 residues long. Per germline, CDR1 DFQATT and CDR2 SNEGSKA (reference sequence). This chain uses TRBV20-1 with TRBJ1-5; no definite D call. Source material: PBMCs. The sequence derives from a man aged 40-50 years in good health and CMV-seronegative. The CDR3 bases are TGCCCCCAAACAGAGCCCCAGCATTTT. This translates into CPQTEPQHF.